The table lists the clone carrying this T cell receptor beta chain with a few counts. Its target is not known. Within the sample, other DNA sequences also encode this same CDR3. This sample stems from a study of shared clonotypes between healthy human individuals. Deep was the level used in running the assay. Measured with immunoSEQ multiplex PCR; TCRdb has only the in-frame clones, and not every one. The sample includes approximately 2,300,000 clones, 92% of them seen just once. Study-wide results and limits: Estimated richness values were generally larger in naive subsets than in memory subsets.

The TCR comes from a man between 18 and 35 years old in good health. Some clones in this sample may be carry-over from other donors' samples. Input material: naive CD4+ T cells from PBMCs. The subset is: CD45RA+ positively selected.

The CDR3 here is CASSPLAGGNTGELFF. In nucleotides, the CDR3 is TGCGCCAGCAGCCCCCTAGCGGGAGGGAACACCGGGGAGCTGTTTTTT. The gene calls are TRBV5-1 and TRBJ2-2; TRBD2 aligns across 11 bases. The CDR3 contains 16 residues. Per germline, CDR1 SGHRS and CDR2 YFSETQ. The J segment lost 1 base and the V segment lost 4 bases, leaving 3 bases of the junction unmatched.